The rows below give T cell receptor beta chains drawn from one sample of a study of Graves' ophthalmopathy and Graves' hyperthyroidism. MiXCR, applied by TCRdb to the multiplex PCR reads, yields one record per CDR3 protein. This table holds about 400,000 distinct CDR3 sequences, 18% found once. The specimen was peripheral blood. These receptors originate from a woman aged 18-29 years with Graves' ophthalmopathy. Both conserved end residues are part of each CDR3. D genes are given only for firm matches. Clone size appears in some rows only: once, few, many, or a class for an expanded clone.

D: -
J: TRBJ2-7
V: TRBV28
size: many
CDR3: CASTLGQRLYEQYF
DNA: TGTGCCAGCACTTTAGGACAGAGGCTCTACGAGCAGTACTTC

D: TRBD2
J: TRBJ2-5
V: TRBV5-1
size: many
CDR3: CASSLVSQRGQETQYF
DNA: TGCGCCAGCAGCTTGGTTAGTCAGCGGGGTCAAGAGACCCAGTACTTC

D: -
J: TRBJ1-1
V: TRBV9
size: many
CDR3: CASSLQGGDGDTEAFF
DNA: TGTGCCAGCAGCCTCCAGGGAGGGGACGGCGACACTGAAGCTTTCTTT

D: -
J: TRBJ2-7
V: TRBV20-1
size: many
CDR3: CSARVPRRGSGEQYF
DNA: TGCAGTGCTAGAGTCCCTCGAAGGGGCTCCGGCGAGCAGTACTTC

D: -
J: TRBJ2-2
V: TRBV12-3/TRBV12-4
size: many
CDR3: CASTLGQGRAGELFF
DNA: TGTGCCAGCACCTTAGGGCAGGGGAGGGCCGGGGAGCTGTTTTTT

D: TRBD1
J: TRBJ2-2
V: TRBV5-1
size: many
CDR3: CASRANPGGATGELFF
DNA: TGCGCCAGCAGGGCAAACCCAGGGGGCGCGACCGGGGAGCTGTTTTTT

D: -
J: TRBJ1-1
V: TRBV5-1
size: few
CDR3: CASSQRTKNTEAFF
DNA: TGCGCCAGCAGCCAGCGAACTAAGAACACTGAAGCTTTCTTT

D: -
J: TRBJ2-2
V: TRBV6-2/TRBV6-3
size: many
CDR3: CASSYSRVGTGELFF
DNA: TGTGCCAGCAGTTATAGTAGGGTCGGTACCGGGGAGCTGTTTTTT

D: -
J: TRBJ2-7
V: TRBV3-1
size: once
CDR3: CASSQAFSGHSLRDSYEQYF
DNA: TGTGCCAGCAGCCAAGCCTTTTCGGGACACTCACTCAGGGACTCCTACGAGCAGTACTTC

D: -
J: TRBJ1-2
V: TRBV29-1
size: many
CDR3: CSVVVSRGFGGYTF
DNA: TGCAGCGTTGTGGTGTCACGGGGGTTCGGTGGCTACACCTTC

D: -
J: TRBJ2-2
V: TRBV6-4
size: many
CDR3: CASSDRFGELFF
DNA: TGTGCCAGCAGTGACCGGTTCGGGGAGCTGTTTTTT

D: -
J: TRBJ2-7
V: TRBV7-8
size: -
CDR3: CASSQDRSLEQYF
DNA: TGTGCCAGCAGTCAAGACAGGAGCTTGGAGCAGTACTTC

D: -
J: TRBJ1-6
V: TRBV28
size: many
CDR3: CASRIGQRFISPLHF
DNA: TGTGCCAGCAGAATAGGACAGCGTTTTATTTCACCCCTCCACTTT

D: -
J: TRBJ1-5
V: TRBV5-1
size: many
CDR3: CASSLGGGQPQHF
DNA: TGTGCCAGCAGCTTAGGAGGGGGTCAGCCCCAGCATTTT

D: -
J: TRBJ1-1
V: TRBV15
size: many
CDR3: CATSSRYTEAFF
DNA: TGTGCCACCAGCAGCCGTTACACTGAAGCTTTCTTT

D: -
J: TRBJ2-5
V: TRBV12-3/TRBV12-4
size: -
CDR3: CASSFVFGVETQYF
DNA: TGTGCCAGCAGTTTTGTTTTCGGGGTTGAGACCCAGTACTTC

D: -
J: TRBJ1-1
V: TRBV7-2
size: many
CDR3: CASSDLGAFF
DNA: TGTGCCAGCAGCGACCTGGGGGCTTTCTTT

D: -
J: TRBJ1-5
V: TRBV3-1
size: many
CDR3: CASSHHLASNQPQHF
DNA: TGTGCCAGCAGTCACCATCTGGCTAGCAATCAGCCCCAGCATTTT

D: -
J: TRBJ1-1
V: TRBV27
size: -
CDR3: CASSRNQGNTEAFF
DNA: TGTGCCAGCAGTCGCAATCAGGGGAACACTGAAGCTTTCTTT

D: -
J: TRBJ1-5
V: TRBV2
size: -
CDR3: CASSEQGLGNQPQHF
DNA: TGTGCCAGCAGTGAGCAAGGGCTTGGCAATCAGCCCCAGCATTTT

D: TRBD1
J: TRBJ2-5
V: TRBV7-2
size: many
CDR3: CASSPTGTGAQETQYF
DNA: TGTGCCAGCAGCCCGACCGGGACAGGTGCCCAAGAGACCCAGTACTTC

D: TRBD1
J: TRBJ2-6
V: TRBV6-4
size: many
CDR3: CASSRTGGMILSGANVLTF
DNA: TGTGCCAGCAGTCGGACAGGGGGTATGATCCTTTCTGGGGCCAACGTCCTGACTTTC

D: TRBD1
J: TRBJ1-5
V: TRBV12-3/TRBV12-4
size: many
CDR3: CASRRQGRQPQHF
DNA: TGTGCCAGCAGGCGACAGGGGCGCCAGCCCCAGCATTTT

D: -
J: TRBJ1-2
V: TRBV19
size: -
CDR3: CASSTEPRKSNYGYTF
DNA: TGTGCCAGTAGTACCGAACCCAGAAAGTCAAACTATGGCTACACCTTC

D: -
J: TRBJ1-5
V: TRBV28
size: many
CDR3: CASSLPGSNQPQHF
DNA: TGTGCCAGCAGTTTACCCGGGTCTAATCAGCCCCAGCATTTT

D: TRBD2
J: TRBJ2-2
V: TRBV27
size: many
CDR3: CASSFWGGDTGELFF
DNA: TGTGCCAGCAGTTTCTGGGGAGGGGACACCGGGGAGCTGTTTTTT

D: TRBD1
J: TRBJ1-1
V: TRBV4-1
size: many
CDR3: CASSQAGQGVLAAFF
DNA: TGCGCCAGCAGCCAAGCTGGACAGGGAGTTCTAGCAGCTTTCTTT

D: -
J: TRBJ1-2
V: TRBV6-5
size: many
CDR3: CASSVSEGGYGYTF
DNA: TGTGCCAGCTCGGTCAGCGAGGGAGGCTATGGCTACACCTTC

D: -
J: TRBJ2-1
V: TRBV25-1
size: many
CDR3: CASSIPGGNNEQFF
DNA: TGTGCCAGCTCTATCCCCGGGGGAAACAATGAGCAGTTCTTC

D: -
J: TRBJ1-1
V: TRBV4-2
size: -
CDR3: CTSSQADTEAFF
DNA: TGTACCAGCAGCCAGGCGGACACTGAAGCTTTCTTT

D: TRBD1
J: TRBJ2-7
V: TRBV6-2/TRBV6-3
size: many
CDR3: CASRDRRTYEQYF
DNA: TGTGCCAGCAGGGACAGGCGGACCTACGAGCAGTACTTC

D: -
J: TRBJ2-7
V: TRBV11-2
size: many
CDR3: CASSLGFYGSSGGSEQYF
DNA: TGTGCCAGCAGCTTAGGATTTTACGGGAGCTCAGGGGGGAGCGAGCAGTACTTC

D: TRBD2
J: TRBJ2-2
V: TRBV7-2
size: few
CDR3: CASSLSLAGATGELFF
DNA: TGTGCCAGCAGCTTAAGCCTAGCGGGCGCCACCGGGGAGCTGTTTTTT

D: -
J: TRBJ2-6
V: TRBV6-1
size: many
CDR3: CASSAGVGANVLTF
DNA: TGTGCCAGCAGTGCGGGGGTTGGGGCCAACGTCCTGACTTTC

D: -
J: TRBJ2-7
V: TRBV7-3
size: many
CDR3: CASSPGADYEQYF
DNA: TGTGCCAGCAGCCCCGGGGCAGACTACGAGCAGTACTTC

D: -
J: TRBJ1-1
V: TRBV6-5
size: many
CDR3: CASRWGATEAFF
DNA: TGTGCCAGCAGGTGGGGGGCCACTGAAGCTTTCTTT

D: -
J: TRBJ2-7
V: TRBV7-3
size: many
CDR3: CASSLIWEPHESEQYF
DNA: TGTGCCAGCAGCTTAATCTGGGAGCCTCACGAATCCGAGCAGTACTTC

D: TRBD2
J: TRBJ2-7
V: TRBV7-2
size: many
CDR3: CASSSIGGGVYEQYF
DNA: TGTGCCAGCAGCTCGATCGGGGGGGGCGTCTACGAGCAGTACTTC

D: TRBD1
J: TRBJ2-7
V: TRBV27
size: many
CDR3: CASSSSTGGLYEQYF
DNA: TGTGCCAGCAGTTCCTCGACAGGGGGCTTATACGAGCAGTACTTC

D: -
J: TRBJ2-2
V: TRBV6-1
size: few
CDR3: CATRTVYGELFF
DNA: TGTGCCACCAGGACAGTTTACGGGGAGCTGTTTTTT

D: TRBD1
J: TRBJ2-7
V: TRBV20-1
size: many
CDR3: CSARATGHTYEQYF
DNA: TGCAGTGCTAGAGCGACAGGGCATACCTACGAGCAGTACTTC

D: -
J: TRBJ2-5
V: TRBV7-9
size: many
CDR3: CASSSPGTQYF
DNA: TGTGCCAGCAGCTCCCCAGGGACCCAGTACTTC

D: TRBD1
J: TRBJ1-5
V: TRBV20-1
size: many
CDR3: CSARSPLDRMSNQPQHF
DNA: TGCAGTGCTAGATCTCCTTTGGACAGGATGAGCAATCAGCCCCAGCATTTT

D: -
J: TRBJ1-6
V: TRBV7-9
size: many
CDR3: CASSLSSRGNGYNSPLHF
DNA: TGTGCCAGCAGCTTAAGTTCGCGGGGAAACGGCTATAATTCACCCCTCCACTTT

D: TRBD1
J: TRBJ2-7
V: TRBV27
size: many
CDR3: CASRDRGAFNYEQYF
DNA: TGTGCCAGCAGGGACAGGGGAGCATTTAATTACGAGCAGTACTTC

D: -
J: TRBJ1-1
V: TRBV6-5
size: many
CDR3: CASSYWTKNTEAFF
DNA: TGTGCCAGCAGTTACTGGACCAAGAACACTGAAGCTTTCTTT

D: -
J: TRBJ1-5
V: TRBV28
size: many
CDR3: CASSPLGRGGNQPQHF
DNA: TGTGCCAGCAGTCCGTTAGGGCGCGGGGGCAATCAGCCCCAGCATTTT